This T cell receptor beta chain derives from a study of T cells after yellow fever vaccination. The study, taken as a whole, reports: Re-detected after boosting: most primary clones, 96% of CD4 and about 85% of CD8.

TCRdb independently ran MiXCR on the 5' RACE reads; one entry per CDR3 protein. Of tens of thousands of distinct CDR3 sequences detected, about 11% appear once; the ten largest clones hold 12%. The CDR3 consists of 15 residues. V gave up 2 bases and J gave up 4 bases, with 12 bases separating them. Germline V gene lookup returns CDR1 KGHDR and CDR2 SFDVKD. This clonotype was seen repeatedly, ten times or more. The source material was PBMCs, either bulk or a sorted T-cell subset (CD4+, CD8+, memory, or dextramer-sorted; not recorded which), sampled less than 18 days after the first yellow fever vaccination. The clonotype was recovered from a man younger than 35 who received the YFV17D yellow fever vaccine. V is TRBV24-1 and J is TRBJ2-3, with D perhaps TRBD1 (6 bases). The CDR3 coding sequence is TGTGCCACCAGTGATTACCAGGGGAAACCAGATACGCAGTATTTT. Encoded protein: CATSDYQGKPDTQYF.